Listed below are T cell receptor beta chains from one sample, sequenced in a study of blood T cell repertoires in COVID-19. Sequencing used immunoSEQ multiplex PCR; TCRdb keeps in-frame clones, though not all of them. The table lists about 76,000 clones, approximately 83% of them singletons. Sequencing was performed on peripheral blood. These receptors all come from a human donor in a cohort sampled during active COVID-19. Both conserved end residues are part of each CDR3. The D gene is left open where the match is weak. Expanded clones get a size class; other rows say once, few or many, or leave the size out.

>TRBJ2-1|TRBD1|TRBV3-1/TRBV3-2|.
TGTGCCAGCAGCCAAGAGGTCATCCAGGGGGCCTCCTACAATGAGCAGTTCTTC
CASSQEVIQGASYNEQFF
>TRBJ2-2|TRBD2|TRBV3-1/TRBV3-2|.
TGTGCCAGCAGCCAGCCCGGGACTAGCGGGGGGGCTGAGCTGTTTTTT
CASSQPGTSGGAELFF
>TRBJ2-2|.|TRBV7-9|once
TGTGCCAGCAGCCCCCAAGGCGGCAGGGACACCGGGGAGCTGTTTTTT
CASSPQGGRDTGELFF
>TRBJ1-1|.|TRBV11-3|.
TGTGCCAGCAGCTTAGAGGGAGGGAACACTGAAGCTTTCTTT
CASSLEGGNTEAFF
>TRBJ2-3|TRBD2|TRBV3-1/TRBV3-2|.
TGTGCCAGCAGCCTCGGACTAGCGGGGGTTTTAGATACGCAGTATTTT
CASSLGLAGVLDTQYF
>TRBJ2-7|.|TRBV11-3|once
TGTGCCAGCAGCTTATCGGTGGACAGCTCCTACGAGCAGTACTTC
CASSLSVDSSYEQYF
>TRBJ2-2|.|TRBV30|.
TGTGCCTGGAGTGTAGGGAGGTCCACCGGGGAGCTGTTTTTT
CAWSVGRSTGELFF
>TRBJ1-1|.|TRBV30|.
TGTGCCTGGCTTCACACTGAAGCTTTCTTT
CAWLHTEAFF
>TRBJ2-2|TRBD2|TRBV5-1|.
TGCGCCAGCAGCTTGCTGGGGGAGGGCACCGGGGAGCTGTTTTTT
CASSLLGEGTGELFF
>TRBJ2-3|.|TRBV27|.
TGTGCCAGCAGTCCCTCCGGACACACAGATACGCAGTATTTT
CASSPSGHTDTQYF
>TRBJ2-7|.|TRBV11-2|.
TGTGCCAGCAGCCCGTACTACGAGCAGTACTTC
CASSPYYEQYF
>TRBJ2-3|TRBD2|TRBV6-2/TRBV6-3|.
TGTGCCAGCAGCCAACGGGCCGGGGGGACAGATACGCAGTATTTT
CASSQRAGGTDTQYF
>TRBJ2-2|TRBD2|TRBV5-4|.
TGTGCCAGCAGCTTGGGGGGACTAGCGGGATACACCGGGGAGCTGTTTTTT
CASSLGGLAGYTGELFF
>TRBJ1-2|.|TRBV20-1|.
TGCAGTGCTCCTTTAAATGGCTACACCTTC
CSAPLNGYTF
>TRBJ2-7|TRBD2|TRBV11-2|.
TGTGCCAGCAGTCTTCCGGCTAGCGGGGGGGCGGGTAGTTACGAGCAGTACTTC
CASSLPASGGAGSYEQYF